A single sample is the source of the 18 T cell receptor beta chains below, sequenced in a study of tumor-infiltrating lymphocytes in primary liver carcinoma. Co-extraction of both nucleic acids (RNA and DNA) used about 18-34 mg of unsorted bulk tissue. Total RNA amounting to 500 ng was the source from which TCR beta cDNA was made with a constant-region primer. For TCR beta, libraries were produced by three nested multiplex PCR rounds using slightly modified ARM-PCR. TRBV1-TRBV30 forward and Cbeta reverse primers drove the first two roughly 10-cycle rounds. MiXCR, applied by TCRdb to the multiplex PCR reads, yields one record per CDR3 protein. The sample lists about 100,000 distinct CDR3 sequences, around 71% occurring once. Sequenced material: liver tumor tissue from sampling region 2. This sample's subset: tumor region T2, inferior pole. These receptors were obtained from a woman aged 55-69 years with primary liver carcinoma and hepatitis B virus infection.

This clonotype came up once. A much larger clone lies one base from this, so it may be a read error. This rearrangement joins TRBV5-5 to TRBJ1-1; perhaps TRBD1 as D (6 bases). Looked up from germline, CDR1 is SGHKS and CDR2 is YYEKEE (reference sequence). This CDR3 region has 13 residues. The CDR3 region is CVSSLQGYTEAFF. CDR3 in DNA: TGTGTCAGCAGCTTACAGGGATACACTGAAGCTTTCTTT.

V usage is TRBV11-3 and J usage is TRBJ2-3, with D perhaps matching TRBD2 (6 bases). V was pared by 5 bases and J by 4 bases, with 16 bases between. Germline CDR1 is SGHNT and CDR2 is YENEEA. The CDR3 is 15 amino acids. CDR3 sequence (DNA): TGTGCCAGCAGCCGCCCGTGGGGGAGGCCAGATACGCAGTATTTT. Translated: CASSRPWGRPDTQYF.

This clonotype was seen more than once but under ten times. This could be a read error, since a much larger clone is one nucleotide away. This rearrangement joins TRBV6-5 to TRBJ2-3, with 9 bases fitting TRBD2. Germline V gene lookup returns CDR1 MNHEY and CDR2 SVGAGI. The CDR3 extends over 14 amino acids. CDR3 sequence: CTSRGLAIADTQYF. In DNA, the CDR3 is TGTACCAGCAGAGGACTAGCGATCGCAGATACGCAGTATTTT.

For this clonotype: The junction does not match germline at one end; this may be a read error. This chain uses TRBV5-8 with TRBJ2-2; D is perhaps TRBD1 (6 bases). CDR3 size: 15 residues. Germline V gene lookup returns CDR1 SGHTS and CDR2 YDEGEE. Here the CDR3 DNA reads TGTGCCAGCAGATTGGGCAGTGGGGGCACCGCGGAGCTGTTTTTT. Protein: CASRLGSGGTAELFF.

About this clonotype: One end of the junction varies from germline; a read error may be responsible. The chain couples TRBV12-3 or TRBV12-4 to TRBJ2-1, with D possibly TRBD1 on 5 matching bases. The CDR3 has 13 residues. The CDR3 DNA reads TGTGTCAGCATGCAGGGATCCTACAATGAGCAGTTCTTC. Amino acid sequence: CVSMQGSYNEQFF.

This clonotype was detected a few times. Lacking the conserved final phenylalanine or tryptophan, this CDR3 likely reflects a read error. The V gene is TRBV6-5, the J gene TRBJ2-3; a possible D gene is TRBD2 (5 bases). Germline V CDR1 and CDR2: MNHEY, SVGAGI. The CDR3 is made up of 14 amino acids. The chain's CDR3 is CASIRLSGSDAQYS. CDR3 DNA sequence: TGTGCCAGCATCAGATTATCGGGGTCAGATGCGCAGTATTCT.

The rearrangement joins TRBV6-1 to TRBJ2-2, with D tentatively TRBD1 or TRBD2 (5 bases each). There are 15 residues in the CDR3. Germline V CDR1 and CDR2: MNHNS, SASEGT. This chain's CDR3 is CVASPGRRNTGELFF. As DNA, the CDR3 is TGTGTCGCCTCTCCGGGACGGCGGAACACCGGGGAGCTGTTTTTT.

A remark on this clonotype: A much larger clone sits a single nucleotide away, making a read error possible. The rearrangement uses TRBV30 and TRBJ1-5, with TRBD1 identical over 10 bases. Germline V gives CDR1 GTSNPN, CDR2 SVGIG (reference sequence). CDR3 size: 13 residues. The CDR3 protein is CTWDRGRGQPQHF. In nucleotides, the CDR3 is TGTACCTGGGACAGGGGAAGGGGTCAGCCCCAGCATTTT.

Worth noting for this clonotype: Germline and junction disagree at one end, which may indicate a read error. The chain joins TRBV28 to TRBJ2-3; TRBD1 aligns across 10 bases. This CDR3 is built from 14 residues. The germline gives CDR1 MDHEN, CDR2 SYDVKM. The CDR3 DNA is TGTGCCAGCAGGATGACAGGGGGCACAAATACGGAGTATTTT. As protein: CASRMTGGTNTEYF. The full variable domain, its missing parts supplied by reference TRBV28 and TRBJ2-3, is DVKVTQSSRYLVKRTGEKVFLECVQDMDHENMFWYRQDPGLGLRLIYFSYDVKMKEKGDIPEGYSVSREKKERFSLILESASTNQTSMYLCASRMTGGTNTEYFGPGTRLTVL.

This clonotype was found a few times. CDR3 in DNA: TGTGCCAGCAGTTACTCGAAAGGATCCGACCAGTACTTC. Its translation is CASSYSKGSDQYF. The V and J genes are TRBV6-6 and TRBJ2-7; D is unresolved. Trimming took off 0 bases at V and 10 bases at J, with 13 bases between the two ends. The CDR3 is 13 residues long. Per germline, CDR1 MNHNY and CDR2 SVGAGI (reference sequence).

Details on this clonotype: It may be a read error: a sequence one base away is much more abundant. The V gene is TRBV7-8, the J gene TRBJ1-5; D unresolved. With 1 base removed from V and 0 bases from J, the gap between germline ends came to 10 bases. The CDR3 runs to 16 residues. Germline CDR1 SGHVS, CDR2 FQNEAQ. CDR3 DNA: TGTGCCAGCAGCTTAGAGGGTGTCCTTAGCAATCAGCCCCAGCATTTT. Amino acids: CASSLEGVLSNQPQHF.

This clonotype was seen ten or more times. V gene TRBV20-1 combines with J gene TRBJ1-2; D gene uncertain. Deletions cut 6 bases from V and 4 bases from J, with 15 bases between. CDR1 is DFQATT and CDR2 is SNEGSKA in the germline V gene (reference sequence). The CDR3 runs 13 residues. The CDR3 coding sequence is TGCAGTGCCCAAGACTGGCGGGGCTATGGCTACACCTTC. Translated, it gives CSAQDWRGYGYTF.

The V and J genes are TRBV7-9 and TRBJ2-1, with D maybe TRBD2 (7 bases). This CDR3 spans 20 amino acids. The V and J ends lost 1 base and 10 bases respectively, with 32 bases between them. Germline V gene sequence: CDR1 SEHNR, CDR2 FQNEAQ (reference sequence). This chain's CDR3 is CASSLDTPHAGATQWKEQFF. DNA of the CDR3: TGTGCCAGCAGCTTAGATACTCCTCATGCGGGGGCTACCCAATGGAAAGAGCAGTTCTTC.

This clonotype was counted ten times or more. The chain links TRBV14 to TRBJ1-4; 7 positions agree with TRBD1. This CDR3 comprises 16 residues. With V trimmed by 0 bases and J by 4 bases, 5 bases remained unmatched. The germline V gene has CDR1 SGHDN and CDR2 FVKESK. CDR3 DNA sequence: TGTGCCAGCAGCCAAGAACGGGGGACAGTTAATGAAAAACTGTTTTTT. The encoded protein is CASSQERGTVNEKLFF.

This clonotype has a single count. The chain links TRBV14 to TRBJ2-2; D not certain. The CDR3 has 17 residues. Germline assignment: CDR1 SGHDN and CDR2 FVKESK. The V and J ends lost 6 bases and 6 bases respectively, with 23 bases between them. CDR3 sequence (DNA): TGTGCCAGCAGGCTCCCCCTGATAGCTGGAGTTTCCGGGGAGCTGTTTTTT. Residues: CASRLPLIAGVSGELFF. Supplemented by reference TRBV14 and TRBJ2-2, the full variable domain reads EAGVTQFPSHSVIEKGQTVTLRCDPISGHDNLYWYRRVMGKEIKFLLHFVKESKQDESGMPNNRFLAERTGGTYSTLKVQPAELEDSGVYFCASRLPLIAGVSGELFFGEGSRLTVL.

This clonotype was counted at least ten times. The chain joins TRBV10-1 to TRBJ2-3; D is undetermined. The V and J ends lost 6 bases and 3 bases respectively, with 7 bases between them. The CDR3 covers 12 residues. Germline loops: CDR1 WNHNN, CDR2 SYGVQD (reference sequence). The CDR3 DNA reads TGCGCCAGCAGCGAACGAACAGATACGCAGTATTTT. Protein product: CASSERTDTQYF.

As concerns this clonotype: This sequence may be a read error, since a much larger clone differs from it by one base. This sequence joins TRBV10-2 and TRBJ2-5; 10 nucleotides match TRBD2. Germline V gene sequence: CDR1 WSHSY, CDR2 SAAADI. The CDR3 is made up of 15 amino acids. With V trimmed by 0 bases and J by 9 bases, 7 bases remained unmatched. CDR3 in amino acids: CASSESASGSGAQYF. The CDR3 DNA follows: TGCGCCAGCAGTGAGTCGGCTAGCGGGAGTGGGGCCCAGTACTTC.

CDR3 in amino acids: CASSPRPGRAGYTF. DNA of the CDR3: TGTGCCAGCAGTCCGAGGCCGGGGAGGGCCGGCTACACCTTC. The chain combines TRBV28 with TRBJ1-2; D is ambiguous. Looked up from germline, CDR1 is MDHEN and CDR2 is SYDVKM. The CDR3 is 14 amino acids. V was cut by 5 bases and J by 8 bases, with 18 bases left in between.